One sample yielded the 28 T cell receptor beta chains listed below, sequenced in a study of T-cell reconstitution after alpha-beta-depleted transplantation in children (dated by TCRdb to 2015 to 2016). Library construction relied on PCR. Reads for this sample came from an Illumina HiSeq 2500. To normalize quantification of the TCRbeta repertoire, the TCR libraries were built with molecular barcoding that relied on unique molecular identifiers. The public reads were reprocessed in TCRdb via fastp at Q25 and MiXCR, keeping in-frame beta chains. Under each unique CDR3 protein, matching rows form one entry showing the most common genes and DNA. This sample holds 200,000 or so distinct CDR3 sequences; roughly 6% were observed only once. The ten largest clones represent around 4.1% of the sample. Read against the paper, the sample's treatment or condition label means: allogeneic hematopoietic cell transplantation with graft depleted of TCRalphabeta T cells and CD19 B cells.

The input for sequencing was PBMCs, taken before TCRalphabeta/CD19-depleted stem cell transplant. The receptors shown here come from a girl less than two years old with combined immunodeficiency, due to receive a stem cell transplant.

The chain combines TRBV19 with TRBJ1-2; tentatively, D is TRBD1 (5 bases). The V gene's germline CDR1 is LNHDA and CDR2 SQIVND (reference sequence). There are 17 residues in the CDR3. V was shortened by 1 base and J by 5 bases, with 20 bases between the two germline ends. As DNA, the CDR3 is TGTGCCAGTAGTATAGTAGGGACCCTCAGTCCCTCTTATGGCTACACCTTC. Residues: CASSIVGTLSPSYGYTF.

The rearrangement links TRBV4-3 to TRBJ2-2; D remains unclear. The CDR3 has 15 amino acids. Germline assignment: CDR1 LGHNA and CDR2 YSLEER. V was shortened by 0 bases and J by 4 bases, with 9 bases between the two germline ends. The CDR3 region has the DNA TGCGCCAGCAGCCAAGATAGGGAAGGCACCGGGGAGCTGTTTTTT. Its protein is CASSQDREGTGELFF.

This clonotype was counted at least ten times. CDR3 DNA sequence: TGTGCCAGCAGTGGGACGTATATCCACTCCTACGAGCAGTACTTC. Amino acids: CASSGTYIHSYEQYF. This chain links TRBV28 with TRBJ2-7; D could derive from TRBD1 or TRBD2 (5 bases each). The CDR3 extends over 15 amino acids. Germline CDR1 MDHEN, CDR2 SYDVKM. V was clipped by 5 bases and J by 0 bases, with 14 bases between them. Variable domain in full (rest from reference TRBV28 and TRBJ2-7): DVKVTQSSRYLVKRTGEKVFLECVQDMDHENMFWYRQDPGLGLRLIYFSYDVKMKEKGDIPEGYSVSREKKERFSLILESASTNQTSMYLCASSGTYIHSYEQYFGPGTRLTVT.

This clonotype was recorded many times. V is TRBV7-9 and J is TRBJ2-7; 9 bases line up with TRBD2. In germline, CDR1 is SEHNR, CDR2 FQNEAQ (reference sequence). This CDR3 is built from 13 residues. V shed 5 bases, J shed 2 bases, and the junction held 1 base outside the gene matches. DNA for the CDR3: TGTGCCAGCAGCGGGACTAGCACCTACGAGCAGTACTTC. Its protein is CASSGTSTYEQYF.

In its sample, this clonotype was seen many times. The rearrangement links TRBV7-9 to TRBJ2-6, with D unresolved. The CDR3 is made up of 15 amino acids. CDR1 is SEHNR and CDR2 is FQNEAQ in the germline V gene (reference sequence). V lost 1 base and J lost 4, with 8 bases in between. Here the CDR3 reads CASSLVEYGANVLTF. The CDR3 bases are TGTGCCAGCAGCTTAGTGGAGTACGGGGCCAACGTCCTGACTTTC. Filled out from reference TRBV7-9 and TRBJ2-6, the complete variable domain reads DTGVSQNPRHKITKRGQNVTFRCDPISEHNRLYWYRQTLGQGPEFLTYFQNEAQLEKSRLLSDRFSAERPKGSFSTLEIQRTEQGDSAMYLCASSLVEYGANVLTFGAGSRLTVL.

This clonotype was recorded at least ten times. The CDR3: CASSQDWGDNEQFF. The CDR3 coding sequence is TGTGCCAGCAGCCAAGATTGGGGGGACAATGAGCAGTTCTTC. The chain carries TRBV4-2 and TRBJ2-1; possible D gene TRBD2, 6 bases. Trimming left V 0 bases short and J 5 bases short, with 8 bases between. Germline assignment: CDR1 LGHNA and CDR2 YNFKEQ. This CDR3 comprises 14 residues.

This clonotype was found a few times. The chain employs TRBV7-9 and TRBJ1-1, with D possibly being TRBD1 (5 bases). This CDR3 region has 17 residues. The V gene lost 5 bases and the J gene lost 1 base, with 20 bases spanning the gap. Germline CDR1 SEHNR, CDR2 FQNEAQ (reference sequence). CDR3 nucleotides: TGTGCCAGCAGCGGTGTTCCGGGACCCCAAAAGAACACTGAAGCTTTCTTT. It encodes CASSGVPGPQKNTEAFF.

This clonotype was seen at least ten times. The chain carries TRBV21-1 and TRBJ2-7; TRBD1 is the table's D call, not checked against the DNA. TRBV21-1 is flagged as a pseudogene. This CDR3 is 18 amino acids long. This CDR3 is CASSTVVDEDRVVYEQYF. The CDR3 bases are TGTGCCAGCAGCACCGTGGTCGATGAGGACAGGGTTGTCTACGAGCAGTACTTC.

On this clonotype itself: Just one base apart from a much larger clone, this may be a read error. This chain uses TRBV4-3 with TRBJ2-3, with D perhaps matching TRBD2 (6 bases). The length of the CDR3 is 16 residues. Germline CDR1 and CDR2: LGHNA and YSLEER. The CDR3 protein is CASCQEAGFVTDTQYF. CDR3 coding DNA: TGCGCCAGCTGCCAAGAAGCGGGCTTTGTCACAGATACGCAGTATTTT.

This clonotype came up a few times. The CDR3 DNA reads TGTGCCAGCAGTGATTTAGAGACCCAGTACTTC. Protein: CASSDLETQYF. The rearrangement uses TRBV28 and TRBJ2-5; D is uncertain. CDR1 and CDR2 from the germline V gene are MDHEN and SYDVKM. The CDR3 runs to 11 residues. Trimming stripped 5 bases from V and 4 bases from J, with 5 bases between.

This clonotype was found many times. The chain links TRBV6-1 to TRBJ1-5, with D maybe TRBD1 (5 bases). The V and J ends lost 10 bases and 3 bases respectively, with 13 bases between them. The length of the CDR3 is 13 residues. Looked up from germline, CDR1 is MNHNS and CDR2 is SASEGT. The CDR3 sequence is CATKDNTNQPQHF. The CDR3 nucleotides are TGTGCCACCAAGGACAATACCAATCAGCCCCAGCATTTT.

This clonotype was detected many times. The V and J genes are TRBV24-1 and TRBJ2-6; TRBD1 aligns across 8 bases. Looked up from germline, CDR1 is KGHDR and CDR2 is SFDVKD. V shed 9 bases and J 4 bases; nucleotides not matched to a gene: 10. This CDR3 is built from 16 residues. The CDR3 loop is CATSATGAVGANVLTF. In DNA form, the CDR3 reads TGTGCCACCTCAGCGACAGGGGCCGTCGGGGCCAACGTCCTGACTTTC.

V and J are TRBV18 and TRBJ2-7, with TRBD1 matching over 7 bases. Losses at the gene ends were 2 bases for V and 2 bases for J; bases not matched to a gene: 6. This CDR3 is built from 15 residues. The germline V gene encodes CDR1 KGHSH and CDR2 LQKENI. Written as DNA, the CDR3 is TGTGCCAGCTCACCAGCAACAGGGGTAGCCTACGAGCAGTACTTC. Translation gives CASSPATGVAYEQYF.

This clonotype was seen at least ten times. This chain uses TRBV20-1 with TRBJ2-1; 8 nucleotides line up with TRBD2. The germline gives CDR1 DFQATT, CDR2 SNEGSKA (reference sequence). Trimming cost V 3 bases and J 9 bases; bases outside gene matches: 13. The length of the CDR3 is 15 residues. The CDR3 region is CSASRGLEFSTEQFF. CDR3 nucleotide sequence: TGCAGTGCTAGCCGGGGACTAGAGTTCTCTACTGAGCAGTTCTTC.

This clonotype was seen repeatedly, ten times or more. The chain is built from TRBV20-1 and TRBJ2-1; D is uncertain. Germline assignment: CDR1 DFQATT and CDR2 SNEGSKA (reference sequence). The V end was cut by 2 bases, the J end by 7 bases, with 15 bases between. The CDR3 has 14 residues. Written as DNA, the CDR3 is TGCAGTGCTAGAAATCCCTCCGGCAGGAATGAGCAGTTCTTC. Residues: CSARNPSGRNEQFF.

Many counts were recorded for this clonotype. The chain carries TRBV24-1 and TRBJ2-1, with unresolved D. Trimming removed 5 bases from V and 8 bases from J, with 12 bases in between. CDR1 KGHDR and CDR2 SFDVKD come from the germline V gene. This CDR3 is 13 amino acids long. The CDR3 region is CATSAFDPDEQFF. As DNA, the CDR3 is TGTGCCACCAGTGCTTTTGACCCCGATGAGCAGTTCTTC.

In its sample, this clonotype was seen a few times. Compared with germline, one end of the junction differs, possibly owing to a read error. The CDR3 region is CCARALGIAGGGGNEQFF. The CDR3 nucleotides read TGCTGTGCTAGAGCCCTTGGGATAGCGGGAGGGGGGGGCAATGAGCAGTTCTTC. V is TRBV20-1 and J is TRBJ2-1; 11 bases map to TRBD2. The germline V gene encodes CDR1 DFQATT and CDR2 SNEGSKA (reference sequence). The CDR3 loop spans 18 amino acids.

This clonotype was counted between two and nine times. V usage is TRBV5-1 and J usage is TRBJ2-7, with D tentatively TRBD2 (7 bases). The germline V and J ends were trimmed by 0 bases and 2 bases, with 12 bases remaining between them. The CDR3 contains 15 residues. CDR1 SGHRS and CDR2 YFSETQ come from the germline V gene. In DNA, the CDR3 is TGCGCCAGCAGCTTGGCCCCGGGGGGCGCCTACGAGCAGTACTTC. As protein: CASSLAPGGAYEQYF.

This clonotype was seen repeatedly, ten times or more. V and J are TRBV4-3 and TRBJ2-1; 8 positions match TRBD2. This CDR3 comprises 14 residues. V lost 1 base, J lost 9 bases, and 5 bases stayed unmatched. CDR1 and CDR2 (germline): LGHNA, YSLEER. CDR3 DNA sequence: TGCGCCAGCAGCCAAGGGGGACTAGTGTTTGAGCAGTTCTTC. This codes for CASSQGGLVFEQFF.

In its sample, this clonotype was seen many times. The rearrangement joins TRBV7-8 to TRBJ2-1; D not resolved. Germline V gene data show CDR1 as SGHVS and CDR2 as FQNEAQ. Trimming took off 0 bases at V and 10 bases at J, with 7 bases between the two ends. The CDR3 is made up of 12 amino acids. This CDR3 reads CASSLAGMEQFF. The CDR3 nucleotides read TGTGCCAGCAGCTTAGCGGGGATGGAGCAGTTCTTC.

This clonotype was recorded at least ten times. The chain is built from TRBV25-1 and TRBJ2-5; possible D gene TRBD2, 6 bases. Trimming took off 1 base at V and 4 bases at J, with 13 bases between the two ends. The CDR3 covers 15 residues. CDR1 MGHDK and CDR2 SYGVNS come from the germline V gene. CDR3 DNA sequence: TGTGCCAGCAGTGAATTGCGGGGACCCAGAGAGACCCAGTACTTC. It yields the protein CASSELRGPRETQYF.

The sample holds many counts of this clonotype. The chain employs TRBV4-1 and TRBJ1-1, with a weak D call TRBD1 (6 bases). CDR3 size: 16 residues. Trimming left V 0 bases short and J 0 bases short, with 11 bases between. Germline CDR1 MGHRA, CDR2 YSYEKL. CDR3: CASSQEMGALNTEAFF. In DNA form, the CDR3 reads TGCGCCAGCAGCCAAGAAATGGGGGCTCTGAACACTGAAGCTTTCTTT.

This clonotype was seen at least ten times. V and J are TRBV29-1 and TRBJ2-7; 11 positions agree with TRBD1. The CDR3 runs 14 residues. V lost 1 base to trimming and J lost 4 bases; unmatched junction nucleotides: 3. Germline V gene sequence: CDR1 SQVTM, CDR2 ANQGSEA. In DNA form, the CDR3 reads TGCAGCGTTGAAGTTAGGGACAGGGGGTACGAGCAGTACTTC. This encodes CSVEVRDRGYEQYF.

This clonotype occurred many times. This chain's CDR3 is CASSFFGLAGETQYF. CDR3 coding DNA: TGTGCCAGCAGTTTCTTTGGACTAGCCGGAGAGACCCAGTACTTC. The chain uses TRBV12-3 or TRBV12-4 and TRBJ2-5; TRBD2 aligns across 8 bases. The V and J ends lost 3 bases and 4 bases, in that order; junction bases with no gene match: 7. The CDR3 is 15 amino acids.

This clonotype was recorded many times. The CDR3 DNA follows: TGCAGTGCTATACTAGTATTGGAGACCCAGTACTTC. Protein product: CSAILVLETQYF. The chain uses TRBV20-1 and TRBJ2-5; D may be TRBD2 (5 bases). V gave up 4 bases and J gave up 5 bases, with 11 bases separating them. CDR1 is DFQATT, CDR2 SNEGSKA, per germline (reference sequence). The CDR3 is 12 residues long.

This clonotype occurred many times. The chain has TRBV28 and TRBJ1-2; D unclear. V was trimmed by 6 bases and J by 0 bases, leaving 26 bases between them. The CDR3 consists of 19 residues. From germline, CDR1 is MDHEN and CDR2 SYDVKM. CDR3 loop: CASSALTERISRANYGYTF. The CDR3 DNA follows: TGTGCCAGCAGCGCGCTAACCGAACGGATCTCCCGTGCTAACTATGGCTACACCTTC.

In its sample, this clonotype was seen a few times. CDR3 sequence reads: CATSLEVGGELFF. The DNA for the CDR3 is TGTGCCACGAGCCTGGAGGTGGGCGGGGAGCTGTTTTTT. The chain links TRBV15 to TRBJ2-2, with D possibly TRBD2 on 5 matching bases. CDR1 and CDR2 (germline): LNHNV, YYDKDF (reference sequence). This CDR3 has 13 residues. Trimming removed 9 bases at V and 7 bases at J, with 15 bases between.

This clonotype has a handful of counts. V is TRBV12-3 or TRBV12-4 and J is TRBJ2-1; TRBD1 or TRBD2 may be the D gene (6 bases each). V was pared by 3 bases and J by 0 bases, with 21 bases between. This CDR3 comprises 19 residues. Here the CDR3 DNA reads TGTGCCAGCAGTTTGGGATCGGCAGGGGACTCGAGCTCCTACAATGAGCAGTTCTTC. The encoded protein is CASSLGSAGDSSSYNEQFF.